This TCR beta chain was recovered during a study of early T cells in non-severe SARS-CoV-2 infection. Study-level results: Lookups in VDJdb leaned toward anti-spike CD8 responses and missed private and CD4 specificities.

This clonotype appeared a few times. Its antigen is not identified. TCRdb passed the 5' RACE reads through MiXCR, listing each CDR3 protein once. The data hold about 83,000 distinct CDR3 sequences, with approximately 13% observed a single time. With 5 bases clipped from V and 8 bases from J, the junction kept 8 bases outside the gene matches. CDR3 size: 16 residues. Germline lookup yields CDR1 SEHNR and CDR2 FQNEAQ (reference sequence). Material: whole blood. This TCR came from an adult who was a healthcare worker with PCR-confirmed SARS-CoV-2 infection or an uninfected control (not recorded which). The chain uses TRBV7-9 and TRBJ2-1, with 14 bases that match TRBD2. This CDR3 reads CASSTGLAGGLDEQFF. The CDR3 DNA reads TGTGCCAGCAGCACCGGACTAGCGGGAGGCCTTGATGAGCAGTTCTTC.